What follows is one T cell receptor (beta chain) and its context. Its target is not known. The CDR3 runs to 15 residues. Germline trimming cut 6 bases from V and 5 bases from J; bases unmatched to any gene: 7. These data originate in a study of T-cell memory formation after mild COVID-19. TCRalpha and TCRbeta libraries used 5'RACE with constant-segment primers and UMIs. TCRdb ran MiXCR on the 5' RACE reads and lists one entry per CDR3 protein. The table shows 120,000 to 150,000 distinct CDR3 sequences, with approximately 6% occurring only once. Study outcomes and limitations: The CD4+ clones that contracted clustered mainly within CM and EM, and the CD8+ clones concentrated in EMRA.

The sample consisted of PBMCs or a T cell subset sorted from them (not recorded which). The receptor comes from an adult woman who had mild COVID-19 (a few samples of this study predate the infection). Cell type and time point are not known. The chain joins TRBV12-3 or TRBV12-4 to TRBJ1-2; 12 nucleotides line up with TRBD1. CDR3: CASRPGTGGAYGYTF. CDR3 in DNA: TGTGCCAGCAGGCCTGGGACAGGGGGCGCTTATGGCTACACCTTC.